These 24 T cell receptor beta chains were all obtained from the same sample, sequenced in a study of monozygotic twins with inflammatory bowel disease. TCRdb re-called the 5' RACE reads and shows each CDR3 protein once, DNA omitted. The sample includes approximately 390,000 distinct CDR3 sequences. The sample was blood. The receptors stem from a human donor with ulcerative colitis or Crohn's disease, or a healthy co-twin of an affected twin (not recorded which).

The genes are TRBV10-2 and TRBJ1-5. Germline CDR1 WSHSY, CDR2 SAAADI. The CDR3 contains 14 residues. The CDR3 loop is CASSVFSGNQPQHF.

The chain has TRBV6-1 and TRBJ2-1; checking the TCRdb D call of TRBD2 is not possible without DNA. CDR3 size: 16 residues. CDR1 is MNHNS, CDR2 SASEGT, per germline. The CDR3 loop reads CASSLRTFGTSGALSF.

The chain uses TRBV20-1 and TRBJ1-5. CDR3 length: 13 amino acids. Germline assignment: CDR1 DFQATT and CDR2 SNEGSKA (reference sequence). CDR3 residues: CSARAGVSQPQHF.

CDR3 residues: CASSLEAASGANVLTF. The V call is TRBV5-1, the J call TRBJ2-6. Germline CDR1 SGHRS, CDR2 YFSETQ. CDR3 size: 16 residues. The full variable domain, in which reference TRBV5-1 and TRBJ2-6 provide the parts outside the CDR3, is KAGVTQTPRYLIKTRGQQVTLSCSPISGHRSVSWYQQTPGQGLQFLFEYFSETQRNKGNFPGRFSGRQFSNSRSEMNVSTLELGDSALYLCASSLEAASGANVLTFGAGSRLTVL.

The rearrangement joins TRBV9 to TRBJ1-3; absent DNA, TCRdb's TRBD1 call cannot be checked. There are 15 residues in the CDR3. Per the germline V gene, CDR1 is SGDLS and CDR2 is YYNGEE. The CDR3 reads CASSVGGSPGNTIYF.

V gene TRBV5-4 combines with J gene TRBJ2-3; the TCRdb call, TRBD1, lacks DNA for checking. The CDR3 is made up of 16 amino acids. Germline CDR1 reads SGHNT; CDR2 reads YYREEE (reference sequence). This chain's CDR3 is CASREGGPTSTDTQYF.

J is TRBJ2-7 and V is TRBV19; the TCRdb call, TRBD2, lacks DNA for checking. This CDR3 region has 15 residues. Germline assignment: CDR1 LNHDA and CDR2 SQIVND (reference sequence). The CDR3 loop is CASSIGLAGPYEQYF.

V gene TRBV5-1 combines with J gene TRBJ2-1. Germline V gives CDR1 SGHRS, CDR2 YFSETQ. The CDR3 sequence is 13 residues long. This CDR3 is CASSFGGDNEQFF.

The CDR3 loop reads CASGRTGADTIYF. V and J are TRBV11-2 and TRBJ1-3; TCRdb lists TRBD1, though no DNA is available to test this call. Germline loops: CDR1 SGHAT, CDR2 FQNNGV. The CDR3 runs to 13 residues.

This chain connects TRBV28 to TRBJ2-2; TCRdb names TRBD2, which stays unverified in the absence of DNA. The CDR3 spans 14 residues. Germline values: CDR1 MDHEN, CDR2 SYDVKM. CDR3: CASSLTGLTGELFF.

The chain is built from TRBV10-3 and TRBJ1-1. Germline V gives CDR1 ENHRY, CDR2 SYGVKD. The CDR3 totals 13 residues. CDR3 amino acids: CAISEVKNTEAFF.

The chain recombines TRBV2 with TRBJ2-5. Germline lookup yields CDR1 SNHLY and CDR2 FYNNEI. This CDR3 region has 13 residues. CDR3 in amino acids: CASSEFSKETQYF.

V and J are TRBV6-1 and TRBJ1-5. The germline CDR1 and CDR2 sequences are MNHNS and SASEGT. The CDR3 extends over 15 amino acids. CDR3 loop: CASSGPPGGNQPQHF.

This chain uses TRBV20-1 with TRBJ2-1. The CDR3 is 14 amino acids. Germline V gene sequence: CDR1 DFQATT, CDR2 SNEGSKA (reference sequence). CDR3 residues: CSASGRSSYNEQFF.

The chain carries TRBV10-3 and TRBJ2-6; TCRdb's D gene call, TRBD2, goes unchecked for lack of DNA. The CDR3 contains 16 residues. Germline V gene data show CDR1 as ENHRY and CDR2 as SYGVKD. The CDR3 protein is CANSGTSGAGANVLTF.

The chain recombines TRBV5-6 with TRBJ2-5; TCRdb gives TRBD2 as the D gene, but with no DNA this cannot be confirmed. This CDR3 region has 16 residues. The germline gives CDR1 SGHDT, CDR2 YYEEEE. Here the CDR3 reads CASSLIPRRVQETQYF.

The chain is built from TRBV15 and TRBJ2-1; TCRdb lists TRBD2, though no DNA is available to test this call. The CDR3 loop spans 19 amino acids. Germline V gene data show CDR1 as LNHNV and CDR2 as YYDKDF (reference sequence). The CDR3 region is CATSRDWVGGSVSYNEQFF.

V usage is TRBV18 and J usage is TRBJ1-5. Germline CDR1 and CDR2: KGHSH and LQKENI. There are 13 residues in the CDR3. The CDR3 loop reads CASSETRDQPQHF.

The CDR3 loop reads CASTTGGTHRDTIYF. The genes are TRBV12-3 or TRBV12-4 and TRBJ1-3; TCRdb reports TRBD1, a call that lacks DNA to check it against. The CDR3 has 15 amino acids.

The chain links TRBV19 to TRBJ1-5. CDR1 and CDR2 (germline): LNHDA, SQIVND (reference sequence). CDR3 length: 14 amino acids. This chain's CDR3 is CASTQGQLLWPQHF.

V is TRBV5-6 and J is TRBJ2-7; the D call from TCRdb, TRBD1, cannot be confirmed without DNA. The CDR3 loop spans 14 amino acids. CDR1 and CDR2 (germline): SGHDT, YYEEEE. The CDR3: CASSFGTPSYEQYF.

The chain has TRBV5-1 and TRBJ2-2; TCRdb selects TRBD2, and the lack of DNA leaves this call unchecked. This CDR3 has 17 amino acids. Germline loops: CDR1 SGHRS, CDR2 YFSETQ. The CDR3 spells CASSLTEGASGTGELFF.

The chain employs TRBV11-2 and TRBJ2-1; TCRdb's assignment of TRBD1 cannot be checked, as there is no DNA. This CDR3 has 15 residues. Germline lookup yields CDR1 SGHAT and CDR2 FQNNGV. CDR3 amino acids: CASSRPGPQFGEQFF.

This sequence joins TRBV20-1 and TRBJ1-5; TCRdb's D gene call, TRBD1, goes unchecked for lack of DNA. This CDR3 is 14 amino acids long. Germline CDR1 reads DFQATT; CDR2 reads SNEGSKA (reference sequence). The CDR3 reads CSAIDRVKGQPQHF.